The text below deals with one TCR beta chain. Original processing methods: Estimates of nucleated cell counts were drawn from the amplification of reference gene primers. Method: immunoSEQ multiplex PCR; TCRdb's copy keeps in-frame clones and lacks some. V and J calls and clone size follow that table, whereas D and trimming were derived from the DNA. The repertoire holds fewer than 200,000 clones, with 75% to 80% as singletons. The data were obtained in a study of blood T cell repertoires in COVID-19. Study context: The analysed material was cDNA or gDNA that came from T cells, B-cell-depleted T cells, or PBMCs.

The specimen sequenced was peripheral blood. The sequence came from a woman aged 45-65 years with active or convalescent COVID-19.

CDR3 DNA sequence: TGCGCCAGCAGCCTGGACAGGGGGAAGACTTTCTTT. Translating gives CASSLDRGKTFF. The rearrangement links TRBV4-3 to TRBJ1-1, with TRBD1 matching over 10 bases. CDR3 length: 12 residues. Germline CDR1 is LGHNA and CDR2 is YSLEER. J lost 12 bases, V lost 4 bases, and 5 bases had no gene match.